The 27 T cell receptor beta chains in this list originate from one sample, sequenced in a study of OX40 agonist ivuxolimab in advanced cancers. This table comes from immunoSEQ multiplex PCR, and its TCRdb copy is limited to in-frame clones, with some not included. The sample includes about 32,000 clones, roughly 80% of them seen just once. Sequenced material: CD4+ or CD8+ T cells sorted from blood, taken in a trial of the OX40 agonist ivuxolimab. These receptors originate from an adult with an advanced solid tumor such as melanoma, head and neck, liver or kidney cancer.

The J gene is TRBJ2-1, the V gene TRBV11-1; 7 bases are a match to TRBD1. CDR1 is SGHAT and CDR2 is FQDESV in the germline V gene (reference sequence). J lost 2 bases, V lost 0 bases, and 13 bases had no gene match. This CDR3 has 19 amino acids. The CDR3 sequence: CASSLARGGNRGPYNEQFF. The CDR3 nucleotides read TGTGCCAGCAGCTTAGCTAGGGGTGGAAACAGGGGTCCCTACAATGAGCAGTTCTTC.

This clone is medium-sized within its sample. The chain uses TRBV4-1 and TRBJ1-2; 7 positions match TRBD1. Trimming cost V 1 base and J 3 bases; bases outside gene matches: 5. Germline values: CDR1 MGHRA, CDR2 YSYEKL. This CDR3 has 15 amino acids. The CDR3 is CASSQGTGQYYGYTF. The CDR3 bases are TGCGCCAGCAGCCAAGGGACAGGCCAGTACTATGGCTACACCTTC.

This clone was observed once. V usage is TRBV18 and J usage is TRBJ2-7, with unresolved D. The length of the CDR3 is 13 residues. Trimming removed 3 bases from V and 3 bases from J, with 9 bases in between. Per germline, CDR1 KGHSH and CDR2 LQKENI. The CDR3 bases are TGTGCCAGCTCACCGGGTCCCTACTACGAGCAGTACTTC. It specifies CASSPGPYYEQYF.

The CDR3 loop reads CASSFGHLSTDTQYF. The CDR3 bases are TGTGCCAGCAGCTTTGGACACCTAAGCACAGATACGCAGTATTTT. The chain links TRBV5-4 to TRBJ2-3, with D possibly matching TRBD1 (5 bases). The CDR3 sequence is 15 residues long. The V end lost 2 bases, the J end lost 0 bases, and 10 bases lay between the germline ends. Germline lookup yields CDR1 SGHNT and CDR2 YYREEE (reference sequence).

The chain combines TRBV2 with TRBJ2-5; TRBD1 aligns across 7 bases. Trimming took 6 bases from V and 5 from J; bases not matched to a gene: 9. This CDR3 is built from 14 residues. The germline V gene has CDR1 SNHLY and CDR2 FYNNEI. The CDR3 DNA reads as TGTGCCAGCAGGGGCGACAGGGCCCACGAGACCCAGTACTTC. This codes for CASRGDRAHETQYF.

The rearrangement links TRBV6-6 to TRBJ1-6; 7 bases are shared with TRBD1. V shed 2 bases and J 8 bases; nucleotides not matched to a gene: 0. The CDR3 is made up of 13 amino acids. Germline V CDR1 and CDR2: MNHNY, SVGAGI (reference sequence). CDR3 coding DNA: TGTGCCAGCAGTTACGACAGGGATTCACCCCTCCACTTT. This sequence encodes CASSYDRDSPLHF.

The chain uses TRBV7-3 and TRBJ1-1; D not certain. V lost 5 bases, J lost 1 base, and 23 bases lay in between. The CDR3 runs to 18 residues. Germline V gene sequence: CDR1 SGHTA, CDR2 FQGTGA. CDR3: CASSQVLNRWAENTEAFF. The CDR3, as DNA: TGTGCCAGCAGCCAAGTCTTAAATAGGTGGGCTGAGAACACTGAAGCTTTCTTT.

This clone ranks as medium-sized. The chain joins TRBV6-5 to TRBJ1-1; maybe TRBD1 (5 bases). Trimming removed 5 bases at V and 6 bases at J, with 19 bases between. Germline values: CDR1 MNHEY, CDR2 SVGAGI. The CDR3 has 15 residues. CDR3 bases: TGTGCCAGCAGTGCAGGGTACTGGCCGGTCGCTGAAGCTTTCTTT. Residues: CASSAGYWPVAEAFF.

This clone was detected only once. The CDR3, as DNA: TGCGCCAGCAGCTCTCGGTCGAAACAAGAGACCCAGTACTTC. As protein: CASSSRSKQETQYF. The J gene is TRBJ2-5, the V gene TRBV5-1; D gene ambiguous. The CDR3 has 14 amino acids. Trimming took 3 bases from V and 2 from J, leaving 11 bases between them. The V gene's germline CDR1 is SGHRS and CDR2 YFSETQ.

V and J are TRBV29-1 and TRBJ1-3, with TRBD1 as a possible D gene (5 bases). Germline lookup yields CDR1 SQVTM and CDR2 ANQGSEA. The V gene lost 5 bases and the J gene lost 0 bases, with 14 bases spanning the gap. This CDR3 is built from 15 residues. CDR3 nucleotide sequence: TGCAGCGTTTCCCGAACTGGGGGCTCTGGAAACACCATATATTTT. The encoded protein is CSVSRTGGSGNTIYF.

This clone was counted between two and nine times. The genes are TRBV7-8 and TRBJ1-1; tentatively, D is TRBD1 (5 bases). Looked up from germline, CDR1 is SGHVS and CDR2 is FQNEAQ. This CDR3 has 14 residues. The V gene lost 1 base and the J gene lost 7 bases, with 13 bases spanning the gap. CDR3 sequence reads: CASSLGGFVNEAFF. In DNA, the CDR3 is TGTGCCAGCAGCTTAGGGGGCTTCGTAAATGAAGCTTTCTTT.

This chain joins TRBV10-2 and TRBJ2-7; no firm D call. With 3 bases removed from V and 3 bases from J, the gap between germline ends came to 6 bases. This CDR3 is built from 12 residues. Germline V gene data show CDR1 as WSHSY and CDR2 as SAAADI. The CDR3 nucleotides read TGCGCCAGCAGTGAACTGAACTACGAGCAGTACTTC. Its protein product is CASSELNYEQYF.

J is TRBJ2-7 and V is TRBV5-1; perhaps TRBD1 as D (6 bases). The CDR3 totals 14 residues. Germline loops: CDR1 SGHRS, CDR2 YFSETQ. Trimming removed 4 bases at V and 7 bases at J, with 18 bases between. The CDR3 nucleotides read TGCGCCAGCAGCGTACAGGGTTCCCCCGAGGAGCAGTACTTC. Amino acids: CASSVQGSPEEQYF.

The chain joins TRBV19 to TRBJ2-1, with a possible D match to TRBD1 (6 bases). In germline, CDR1 is LNHDA, CDR2 SQIVND (reference sequence). CDR3 length: 16 amino acids. Trimming removed 6 bases from V and 8 bases from J, with 23 bases in between. The CDR3 here is CASRSPGEGFNDEQFF. CDR3 bases: TGTGCCAGTAGGAGTCCAGGGGAAGGCTTTAACGATGAGCAGTTCTTC. The variable domain in full, with the rest retrieved from reference TRBV19 and TRBJ2-1, is DGGITQSPKYLFRKEGQNVTLSCEQNLNHDAMYWYRQDPGQGLRLIYYSQIVNDFQKGDIAEGYSVSREKKESFPLTVTSAQKNPTAFYLCASRSPGEGFNDEQFFGPGTRLTVL.

This clone was detected once. This chain joins TRBV28 and TRBJ1-1; D remains ambiguous. Trimming left V 9 bases short and J 1 base short, with 15 bases between. The germline gives CDR1 MDHEN, CDR2 SYDVKM. This CDR3 spans 14 amino acids. The DNA of the CDR3 is TGTGCCAGTAGAGCGGAAACTCGGAACACTGAAGCTTTCTTT. Its protein product is CASRAETRNTEAFF.

CDR3 amino acids: CATSRDLKNYGYTF. Here the CDR3 DNA reads TGTGCCACCAGCAGAGATTTGAAGAACTATGGCTACACCTTC. The chain links TRBV15 to TRBJ1-2, with unresolved D. Germline-derived CDR1 and CDR2 are LNHNV and YYDKDF (reference sequence). Trimming removed 0 bases from V and 2 bases from J, with 7 bases in between. This CDR3 comprises 14 residues.

V and J are TRBV27 and TRBJ2-6, with D possibly TRBD2 on 6 matching bases. Germline CDR1 is MNHEY and CDR2 is SMNVEV (reference sequence). There are 16 residues in the CDR3. V lost 4 bases to trimming and J lost 3 bases, with 13 bases between them. The CDR3 region has the DNA TGTGCCAGCAGTTCGTTCGGAGGGTTTGGGGCCAACGTCCTGACTTTC. This gives the protein CASSSFGGFGANVLTF.

In its sample, this clone was seen a few times. The rearrangement links TRBV6-1 to TRBJ2-1; a weak D match, TRBD2 (6 bases). The germline V gene has CDR1 MNHNS and CDR2 SASEGT. V lost 1 base, J lost 2 bases, and 9 bases lay in between. The CDR3 spans 15 residues. The CDR3 loop is CASSEERLAYNEQFF. In nucleotides, the CDR3 is TGTGCCAGCAGTGAAGAGAGACTAGCCTACAATGAGCAGTTCTTC.

The CDR3 sequence: CASSLSGTGPYEQYF. DNA of the CDR3: TGTGCCAGCAGCTTGAGTGGGACAGGGCCCTACGAGCAGTACTTC. The gene calls are TRBV5-4 and TRBJ2-7, with TRBD1 identical over 9 bases. This CDR3 has 15 amino acids. Germline V gene lookup returns CDR1 SGHNT and CDR2 YYREEE (reference sequence). Trimming took 1 base from V and 2 from J; bases not matched to a gene: 4.

The rearrangement uses TRBV7-9 and TRBJ2-1; weak D call: TRBD1 (5 bases). V was pared by 1 base and J by 8 bases, with 15 bases between. Per the germline V gene, CDR1 is SEHNR and CDR2 is FQNEAQ (reference sequence). This CDR3 is 15 amino acids long. The CDR3 region is CASSLGSSRGDEQFF. The CDR3 DNA sequence: TGTGCCAGCAGCTTAGGTTCTTCTAGGGGCGATGAGCAGTTCTTC.

The V call is TRBV6-7, the J call TRBJ1-2; a weak D match, TRBD1 (6 bases). TRBV6-7 is an open reading frame, and its role is uncertain. Trimming cost V 8 bases and J 3 bases, with 13 bases left between them. CDR3 length: 13 amino acids. The CDR3 loop is CASLATGDYGYTF. The CDR3 DNA reads TGTGCCAGCCTAGCGACAGGAGACTATGGCTACACCTTC.

The V and J genes are TRBV6-1 and TRBJ2-5, with no clear D. V lost 0 bases to trimming and J lost 1 base, with 9 bases between them. Germline V gene lookup returns CDR1 MNHNS and CDR2 SASEGT. The CDR3 runs 15 residues. CDR3 protein: CASSEARTFQETQYF. Here the CDR3 DNA reads TGTGCCAGCAGTGAAGCGCGAACTTTCCAAGAGACCCAGTACTTC.

The chain carries TRBV5-8 and TRBJ1-5; weak D call: TRBD1 (6 bases). Deletions cut 2 bases from V and 11 bases from J, with 17 bases between. This CDR3 is built from 14 residues. The germline CDR1 and CDR2 sequences are SGHTS and YDEGEE. The CDR3 DNA is TGTGCCAGCAGCTTTACAGGGAGCGGTCTAGCCCAGCATTTT. This codes for CASSFTGSGLAQHF.

This clone was seen only a few times. The chain couples TRBV4-1 to TRBJ2-7; TRBD2 aligns across 8 bases. The CDR3 is 14 residues long. Germline CDR1 MGHRA, CDR2 YSYEKL. Trimming at V came to 4 bases and at J to 5 bases, leaving 7 bases not matched to a gene. The CDR3 loop is CASSLGTSFDEQYF. For the CDR3, the DNA is TGCGCCAGCAGCCTCGGGACTAGTTTCGACGAGCAGTACTTC.

Here the CDR3 reads CASSYSRGETQYF. The DNA of the CDR3 is TGTGCCAGCAGTTACTCGAGAGGGGAGACCCAGTACTTC. This rearrangement joins TRBV6-5 to TRBJ2-5, with D possibly being TRBD2 (5 bases). V was cut by 0 bases and J by 5 bases, with 7 bases left in between. Looked up from germline, CDR1 is MNHEY and CDR2 is SVGAGI. This CDR3 is built from 13 residues.

The chain is built from TRBV28 and TRBJ1-6, with 7 bases aligning to TRBD1. Germline CDR1 reads MDHEN; CDR2 reads SYDVKM. The length of the CDR3 is 13 residues. J gave up 12 bases and V 6 bases, and 8 bases lay outside the gene matches. The CDR3 here is CASSHDRVRPLHF. CDR3 nucleotide sequence: TGTGCCAGCAGCCACGACAGGGTTCGACCCCTCCACTTT.

V gene TRBV6-5 combines with J gene TRBJ1-1; D is uncertain. Trimming removed 6 bases at V and 2 bases at J, with 4 bases between. The CDR3 runs to 11 residues. Germline CDR1 is MNHEY and CDR2 is SVGAGI. For the CDR3, the DNA is TGTGCCAGCAGGGATAACACTGAAGCTTTCTTT. This encodes CASRDNTEAFF.